This T cell receptor beta chain was sequenced in a study of T cell responses to AZD1222 COVID-19 vaccine. Clones were sequenced by immunoSEQ multiplex PCR, and TCRdb holds only the in-frame ones, with some missing. This sample yields around 90,000 clones, of which approximately 86% are seen a single time; about 6% belongs to the top ten. This receptor was identified in an adult in good health. Here the sequenced sample was peripheral blood, taken on day 0 of AZD1222 vaccination.

The CDR3, as DNA: TGTGCCAGCAGCTTAACGTTAGCGGGGGTTATGTACCAAGAGACCCAGTACTTC. As protein: CASSLTLAGVMYQETQYF. The rearrangement joins TRBV7-7 to TRBJ2-5; 9 bases map to TRBD2. The CDR3 runs 18 residues. The V gene end was trimmed by 2 bases and the J gene end by 0 bases; junction bases not matched to a gene: 10. Germline-derived CDR1 and CDR2 are SSHAT and FNYEAQ (reference sequence).